Listed below are T cell receptor beta chains from one sample, sequenced in a study of blood T cell repertoires in COVID-19. This table comes from immunoSEQ multiplex PCR, and its TCRdb copy is limited to in-frame clones, with some not included. This sample carries about 310,000 clones, roughly 84% of them seen once, and the ten largest clones take 1%. Material for sequencing was peripheral blood. The receptors come from a man between 50 and 59 years old with active or convalescent COVID-19. The CDR3 runs from the conserved cysteine through the conserved F or W. D genes are given only for firm matches. Size is omitted from some rows. Given values are once, few, many or a class for expanded clones.

v_gene	abundance	d_gene	j_gene	CDR3nt	CDR3aa
TRBV27	few	TRBD1	TRBJ2-1	TGTGCCAGCAGTTTAATGGCGGCCAGGGGGTACAATGAGCAGTTCTTC	CASSLMAARGYNEQFF
TRBV5-1	NA	NA	TRBJ2-1	TGCGCCAGCAGCCCCGGACAGCCTGGGAGCAATGAGCAGTTCTTC	CASSPGQPGSNEQFF
TRBV6-2/TRBV6-3	NA	NA	TRBJ1-1	TGTGCCAGCAGTTACTGGGGAGTAGTGAACACTGAAGCTTTCTTT	CASSYWGVVNTEAFF
TRBV19	NA	NA	TRBJ1-1	TGTGCCAGTAGTATCGAGTATCTTGGAGGGGCGCCTGAAGCTTTCTTT	CASSIEYLGGAPEAFF
TRBV5-1	NA	NA	TRBJ2-5	TGCGCCAGCAGCTTGGTAGATCAAGAGACCCAGTACTTC	CASSLVDQETQYF
TRBV3-1/TRBV3-2	NA	NA	TRBJ1-5	TGTGCCAGCAGCAGCCGGGGGTGGAATCAGCCCCAGCATTTT	CASSSRGWNQPQHF
TRBV7-2	NA	TRBD2	TRBJ2-7	TGTGCCAGCAGCTTACTAGCGGCCTCCTACGAGCAGTACTTC	CASSLLAASYEQYF
TRBV6-5	NA	NA	TRBJ2-1	TGTGCCAGCAGTTACCGGGACAATGACTACAATGAGCAGTTCTTC	CASSYRDNDYNEQFF
TRBV5-1	NA	NA	TRBJ1-1	TGCGCCAGCAGCTTGGGGGTACAGGGCTTGGGCACTGAAGCTTTCTTT	CASSLGVQGLGTEAFF
TRBV5-1	NA	NA	TRBJ2-2	TGCGCCAGCAGCCCGCGAATAGGGACAATGAACACCGGGGAGCTGTTTTTT	CASSPRIGTMNTGELFF
TRBV9	NA	TRBD1	TRBJ2-7	TGTGCCAGCAGCGCACAGGGGGAGTCCTACGAGCAGTACTTC	CASSAQGESYEQYF
TRBV5-4	NA	NA	TRBJ2-1	TGTGCCAGCAGCTCCATCGGTAGCGAGCAGTTCTTC	CASSSIGSEQFF
TRBV7-2	NA	TRBD2	TRBJ2-7	TGTGCCAGCAGCTTATACAGGGTACTAGCGGGGGGAAACTACGAGCAGTACTTC	CASSLYRVLAGGNYEQYF
TRBV30	NA	NA	TRBJ2-7	TGTGCCTGGAACTCGCGGAGGGCCTACGAGCAGTACTTC	CAWNSRRAYEQYF
TRBV19	NA	NA	TRBJ1-5	TGTGCCAGTAGCCCCGGGAGGGCCCAGCATTTT	CASSPGRAQHF
TRBV15	NA	NA	TRBJ2-7	TGTGCCACCAGCAGAGATCCAGGGCGGTACGAGCAGTACTTC	CATSRDPGRYEQYF
TRBV4-1	NA	TRBD1	TRBJ2-7	TGCGCCAGCAGCCAAGCTATTATCGGGACAGGACCCTACGAGCAGTACTTC	CASSQAIIGTGPYEQYF
TRBV5-4	NA	NA	TRBJ2-1	TGTGCCAGCAGCTTGGAACAGGACCAATACAATGAGCAGTTCTTC	CASSLEQDQYNEQFF
TRBV7-2	NA	NA	TRBJ2-3	TGTGCCAGCAGTCACTGGACCGACGGACTGGATACGCAGTATTTT	CASSHWTDGLDTQYF
TRBV10-1	NA	TRBD1	TRBJ1-5	TGCGCCAGCAGTGACCCCCCAACAGGGGATGGGAATCAGCCCCAGCATTTT	CASSDPPTGDGNQPQHF
TRBV28	NA	TRBD1	TRBJ1-2	TGTGCCAGCAGTTTAGGACAGGGGGTAGTGTATGGCTACACCTTC	CASSLGQGVVYGYTF
TRBV18	NA	NA	TRBJ2-6	TGTGCCAGCTCACCACTAGCCGTGGAAGTCGGAGCTGGGGCCAACGTCCTGACTTTC	CASSPLAVEVGAGANVLTF
TRBV30	NA	NA	TRBJ1-4	TGTGCCTGGGGACGGCAGGGTAACGAAAAACTGTTTTTT	CAWGRQGNEKLFF
TRBV9	once	NA	TRBJ1-3	TGTGCCAGCAGCGTCAGTCCCGGAAACACCATATATTTT	CASSVSPGNTIYF
TRBV2	NA	TRBD1	TRBJ1-2	TGTGCCAGCAGTGAAATGGAGGGACAGCCTGCCACCTTC	CASSEMEGQPATF
TRBV6-2/TRBV6-3	once	TRBD1	TRBJ1-6	TGTGCCAGCAGTTACACCGCAACAGGGGTCGGTTTGAATTCACCCCTCCACTTT	CASSYTATGVGLNSPLHF
TRBV19	NA	NA	TRBJ1-5	TGTGCCAGTAGTACCCCTGGGGCAGACGGAAGTGGTCAGCCCCAGCATTTT	CASSTPGADGSGQPQHF
TRBV5-1	NA	NA	TRBJ2-1	TGCGCCAGCAGCTCTATTGGTAGCTCCTACAATGAGCAGTTCTTC	CASSSIGSSYNEQFF
TRBV19	NA	TRBD2	TRBJ2-1	TGTGCCAGTAGTAGGACTAGCGGCTACAATGAGCAGTTCTTC	CASSRTSGYNEQFF
TRBV12-3/TRBV12-4	NA	NA	TRBJ2-1	TGTGCCAGCAGTTCCGACAGATACAATGAGCAGTTCTTC	CASSSDRYNEQFF
TRBV28	NA	NA	TRBJ1-1	TGTGCCAGCAGCCCACCTGAAGGGACAAAAGCTTTCTTT	CASSPPEGTKAFF
TRBV6-4	NA	TRBD1	TRBJ2-5	TGTGCCAGCAGTGACAGGGGGCCCCAAGAGACCCAGTACTTC	CASSDRGPQETQYF
TRBV6-9	NA	NA	TRBJ1-2	TGTGCCAGCAGTCGCTTCAGTGATTTTAACTATGGCTACACCTTC	CASSRFSDFNYGYTF
TRBV7-2	NA	NA	TRBJ2-1	TGTGCCAGCAGCTTCGCCGAGCTACGTGAGCAGTTCTTC	CASSFAELREQFF
TRBV28	NA	NA	TRBJ2-7	TGTGCCAGCATGGAGAGCGATACCTACGAGCAGTACTTC	CASMESDTYEQYF
TRBV14	NA	NA	TRBJ1-2	TGTGCCAGCAGCAGAGGCCCCCAGGGCTACACCTTC	CASSRGPQGYTF
TRBV11-2	NA	NA	TRBJ1-5	TGTGCCAGCAGCTTAGACGGTAATCAGCCCCAGCATTTT	CASSLDGNQPQHF
TRBV18	NA	NA	TRBJ2-7	TGTGCCAGCTCACCACTGTCAGGGTTCTACGAGCAGTACTTC	CASSPLSGFYEQYF
TRBV28	NA	TRBD2	TRBJ2-5	TGTGCCAGCAGTGTACCGGGACTAGCAGAAGAGACCCAGTACTTC	CASSVPGLAEETQYF
TRBV7-2	NA	TRBD2	TRBJ2-3	TGTGCCAGCAGCTTAGCCCCTAGCGGGAGGGCAGATACGCAGTATTTT	CASSLAPSGRADTQYF
TRBV7-3	NA	NA	TRBJ2-2	TGTGCCAGCAGCTTAACCCCCGAGCGGGTAGACACCGGGGAGCTGTTTTTT	CASSLTPERVDTGELFF
TRBV10-3	NA	TRBD2	TRBJ2-3	TGTGCCATCAGTGGGACTAGCGGTTCTAACACAGATACGCAGTATTTT	CAISGTSGSNTDTQYF
TRBV6-2/TRBV6-3	few	TRBD2	TRBJ2-1	TGTGCCAGCAGCCCTGGGACTAGCGGGAACAATGAGCAGTTCTTC	CASSPGTSGNNEQFF
TRBV5-3	NA	TRBD1	TRBJ2-7	TGTGCCAGAAACGGTCGGGACAGATCTTACGAGCAGTACTTC	CARNGRDRSYEQYF
TRBV15	NA	TRBD1	TRBJ1-1	TGTGCCACCAGCAGAGATAAACCCGGGACAGGGGGCTTGAACACTGAAGCTTTCTTT	CATSRDKPGTGGLNTEAFF
TRBV28	NA	NA	TRBJ1-4	TGTGCCAGCAGTTTAGGGGGGAGTCTGGAAAAACTGTTTTTT	CASSLGGSLEKLFF
TRBV11-2	NA	NA	TRBJ1-3	TGTGCCAGCAGCCCCAGACAGACCATCTCTGGAAACACCATATATTTT	CASSPRQTISGNTIYF
TRBV4-3	NA	TRBD1	TRBJ1-2	TGCGCCAGCAGCCCCCGGACAGGGGATAACTATGGCTACACCTTC	CASSPRTGDNYGYTF
TRBV5-6	NA	NA	TRBJ2-5	TGTGCCAGCAGCTACTATCAAACCGGCGAGACCCAGTACTTC	CASSYYQTGETQYF
TRBV11-2	NA	NA	TRBJ2-5	TGTGCCAGCAGCTTAACTAGGGTGGGCCAAGAGACCCAGTACTTC	CASSLTRVGQETQYF
TRBV6-5	NA	NA	TRBJ1-5	TGTGCCAGCATCCCCCCAGGGCTGCACAATCAGCCCCAGCATTTT	CASIPPGLHNQPQHF